This T cell receptor beta chain was found in a study of regulatory T cells in long-lasting Graves disease. CDR3 length equals 13 residues. Trimming cost V 5 bases and J 8 bases, with 15 bases left between them. Germline CDR1 is SEHNR and CDR2 is FQNEAQ (reference sequence). Study-wide findings and caveats: Limited samples may have lowered accuracy. Peripheral blood alone, not thyroid tissue, underwent study. Persistent disease samples used TRBV28, TRBJ1-2 and TRBJ2-5 preferentially.

Arm-PCR with iRepertoire HTBI primers amplified the CDR3 regions for these TCR beta libraries. TCRdb re-analysed the multiplex PCR reads in MiXCR, keeping a single row per CDR3 protein. This table holds a few hundred thousand distinct CDR3 sequences, 15% to 20% found once. Time point defined: newly diagnosed GD, antithyroid drugs for less than 3 months. From RNA extracted from PBMCs, the TCR library was made. The table lists this clonotype with many counts. Antigen: not known. The sample was also linked to a second study, of T cells in Graves' hyperthyroidism and ophthalmopathy. That publication notes: HTBI primers were used for first-round RT-PCR of the TCR CDR3.

The sample in question was peripheral blood mononuclear cells (PBMCs), obtained at new diagnosis, from a patient treated with antithyroid drugs. This sequence joins TRBV7-9 and TRBJ2-5, with D unclear. The sequence came from a woman between 18 and 29 years old with Graves disease. The CDR3 here is CASSESRRATQYF. For the CDR3, the DNA is TGTGCCAGCAGCGAAAGTCGTAGGGCAACCCAGTACTTC.